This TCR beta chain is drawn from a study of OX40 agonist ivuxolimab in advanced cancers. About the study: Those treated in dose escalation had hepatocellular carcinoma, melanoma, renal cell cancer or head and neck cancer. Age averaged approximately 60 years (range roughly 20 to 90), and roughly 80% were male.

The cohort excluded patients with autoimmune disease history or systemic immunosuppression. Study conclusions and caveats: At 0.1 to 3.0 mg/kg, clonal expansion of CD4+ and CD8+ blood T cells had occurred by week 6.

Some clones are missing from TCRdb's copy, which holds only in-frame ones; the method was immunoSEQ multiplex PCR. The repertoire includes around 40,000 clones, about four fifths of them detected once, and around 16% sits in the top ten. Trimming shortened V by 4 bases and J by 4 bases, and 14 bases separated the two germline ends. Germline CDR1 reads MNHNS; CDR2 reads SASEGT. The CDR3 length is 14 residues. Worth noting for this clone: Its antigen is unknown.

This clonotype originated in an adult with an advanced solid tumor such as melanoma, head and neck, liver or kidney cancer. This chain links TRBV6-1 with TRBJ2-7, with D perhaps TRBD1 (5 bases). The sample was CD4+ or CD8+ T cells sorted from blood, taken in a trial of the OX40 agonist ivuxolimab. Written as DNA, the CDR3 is TGTGCCAGCAGTGCGACAGCCGACGGGTACGAGCAGTACTTC. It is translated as CASSATADGYEQYF.